The 29 T cell receptor beta chains in this list originate from one sample, sequenced in a study of vaccination effects on CD4 cells after COVID-19. The protocol was immunoSEQ multiplex PCR, while the TCRdb copy is restricted to in-frame clones and leaves out a portion. The sample carries about 66,000 clones, 65% to 80% recorded once. Upon completion of 10 to 11 days in culture, CD4+ T cells were isolated. Two doses of BNT162b2 or mRNA-1273 vaccine were administered to participants. These receptors' targets are unknown. Sequenced material: CD4+ T cells from PBMCs cultured without peptide, taken after COVID-19 vaccination. The origin of the receptors is a human donor who received a COVID-19 vaccine.

This chain joins TRBV6-5 and TRBJ2-1; D gene ambiguous. The CDR3 totals 14 residues. With 5 bases removed from V and 8 bases from J, the gap between germline ends came to 16 bases. The germline V gene encodes CDR1 MNHEY and CDR2 SVGAGI. The CDR3 protein is CASSSTRPGYEQFF. The DNA of the CDR3 is TGTGCCAGCAGTAGTACCCGTCCGGGCTATGAGCAGTTCTTC.

The genes are TRBV5-1 and TRBJ2-5; D possibly matches TRBD1 or TRBD2 (5 bases each). CDR3 length equals 17 residues. V was pared by 4 bases and J by 1 base, with 20 bases between. CDR1 and CDR2 (germline): SGHRS, YFSETQ. The CDR3 here is CASSSGRGGGSQETQYF. The CDR3 DNA sequence: TGCGCCAGCAGCAGCGGTCGCGGTGGGGGAAGCCAAGAGACCCAGTACTTC.

V is TRBV12-3 or TRBV12-4 and J is TRBJ1-2, with D hard to call. This CDR3 comprises 11 residues. V was clipped by 6 bases and J by 7 bases, with 9 bases between them. The CDR3: CASSLGSGYTF. Written as DNA, the CDR3 is TGTGCCAGCAGCCTTGGGAGTGGCTACACCTTC.

This chain connects TRBV9 to TRBJ1-6, with a tentative D call TRBD1 (6 bases). Trimming cost V 4 bases and J 1 base, with 12 bases left between them. The germline V gene encodes CDR1 SGDLS and CDR2 YYNGEE. The CDR3 consists of 16 residues. CDR3 amino acids: CASSTQGFSYNSPLHF. CDR3 DNA sequence: TGTGCCAGCAGCACCCAGGGGTTTTCCTATAATTCACCCCTCCACTTT.

As for this clone: The germline gene is not matched at one end of the junction; a read error may be the cause. The rearrangement uses TRBV24-1 and TRBJ1-3, with D perhaps matching TRBD1 (5 bases). The CDR3 extends over 15 amino acids. Germline lookup yields CDR1 KGHDR and CDR2 SFDVKD. CDR3 in DNA: TGTGCCACCAGTGGAAGGGGTATCCTTGGAGACACCATATATTTT. Its protein is CATSGRGILGDTIYF.

CDR3 bases: TGTGCCAGCAGCGTCAGGACAGCGAATTCACCCCTCCACTTT. Residues: CASSVRTANSPLHF. This rearrangement joins TRBV9 to TRBJ1-6, with D perhaps TRBD1 (6 bases). The CDR3 contains 14 residues. Trimming shortened V by 2 bases and J by 7 bases, and 10 bases separated the two germline ends. Germline CDR1 and CDR2: SGDLS and YYNGEE. The complete variable domain, with remaining parts taken from reference TRBV9 and TRBJ1-6, reads DSGVTQTPKHLITATGQRVTLRCSPRSGDLSVYWYQQSLDQGLQFLIQYYNGEERAKGNILERFSAQQFPDLHSELNLSSLELGDSALYFCASSVRTANSPLHFGNGTRLTVT.

This chain links TRBV9 with TRBJ1-3, with TRBD1 matching 7 bases. Germline V gene sequence: CDR1 SGDLS, CDR2 YYNGEE. The CDR3 has 15 residues. V lost 3 bases and J lost 0; bases outside the gene matches: 3. The CDR3 here is CASSGGQSSGNTIYF. CDR3 DNA: TGTGCCAGCAGCGGGGGACAGAGCTCTGGAAACACCATATATTTT.

The chain has TRBV24-1 and TRBJ2-3; no firm D call. The CDR3 totals 13 residues. Trimming pared 10 bases from V and 3 bases from J, leaving 13 bases between. From germline, CDR1 is KGHDR and CDR2 SFDVKD. CDR3 DNA: TGTGCCACTCAACCTTCGGTAACAGATACGCAGTATTTT. This sequence encodes CATQPSVTDTQYF.

This clone appeared a single time. V gene TRBV5-6 combines with J gene TRBJ2-3; D gene unclear. CDR3 length: 15 amino acids. V was shortened by 1 base and J by 4 bases, with 13 bases between the two germline ends. Germline V gene data show CDR1 as SGHDT and CDR2 as YYEEEE. The chain's CDR3 is CASSLFGQLSDTQYF. CDR3 DNA sequence: TGTGCCAGCAGCTTGTTCGGCCAGCTTTCAGATACGCAGTATTTT.

This CDR3 is CASSRDRARSGELFF. The CDR3 DNA sequence: TGTGCCAGCAGTAGGGACAGGGCGAGGTCCGGGGAGCTGTTTTTT. This chain connects TRBV6-5 to TRBJ2-2; 9 positions match TRBD1. The germline V gene encodes CDR1 MNHEY and CDR2 SVGAGI. J lost 6 bases, V lost 5 bases, and 7 bases had no gene match. This CDR3 comprises 15 residues.

The rearrangement joins TRBV2 to TRBJ1-1; TRBD1 is a possible D gene (5 bases). V was pared by 7 bases and J by 5 bases, with 14 bases between. CDR1 and CDR2 from the germline V gene are SNHLY and FYNNEI. The CDR3 is 13 amino acids. CDR3 in DNA: TGTGCCAGCACCTGGGGGGGAGGGACTGAAGCTTTCTTT. Translation gives CASTWGGGTEAFF.

This sequence joins TRBV30 and TRBJ2-1; D might be TRBD2 (5 bases). This CDR3 is built from 14 residues. Germline assignment: CDR1 GTSNPN and CDR2 SVGIG (reference sequence). The ends were cut back, 1 base at V and 6 bases at J, with 13 bases in the middle. The CDR3 bases are TGTGCCTGGAGTGGACGGGGTTGGGTCAATGAGCAGTTCTTC. This sequence encodes CAWSGRGWVNEQFF.

J is TRBJ2-6 and V is TRBV6-2 or TRBV6-3; D possibly corresponds to TRBD1 (5 bases). The CDR3 is 18 residues long. In germline, CDR1 is MNHEY, CDR2 SVGEGT. V lost 2 bases and J lost 0, with 14 bases in between. The CDR3 nucleotides read TGTGCCAGCAGTTACGACAGTTTGAAAGTCTCTGGGGCCAACGTCCTGACTTTC. Protein product: CASSYDSLKVSGANVLTF.

In this sample, this clone turned up a few times. J is TRBJ1-1 and V is TRBV18; D is ambiguous. The CDR3 loop spans 15 amino acids. Trimming stripped 4 bases from V and 0 bases from J, with 12 bases between. Germline V CDR1 and CDR2: KGHSH, LQKENI. DNA of the CDR3: TGTGCCAGCTCACTTTCTAACAGAATGAACACTGAAGCTTTCTTT. It translates to CASSLSNRMNTEAFF.

The genes are TRBV10-2 and TRBJ2-3; possibly TRBD2 for D (5 bases). V was cut by 2 bases and J by 9 bases, with 12 bases left in between. The CDR3 runs 13 residues. Germline values: CDR1 WSHSY, CDR2 SAAADI. Here the CDR3 reads CASSETVWETQYF. The CDR3 DNA is TGCGCCAGCAGTGAGACAGTCTGGGAGACGCAGTATTTT.

The chain recombines TRBV25-1 with TRBJ1-3; D not certain. V lost 1 base to trimming and J lost 0 bases, with 7 bases between them. Germline V gene data show CDR1 as MGHDK and CDR2 as SYGVNS. The CDR3 is 15 residues long. The CDR3 sequence: CASSESLASGNTIYF. CDR3 sequence (DNA): TGTGCCAGCAGTGAATCACTGGCCTCTGGAAACACCATATATTTT.

The V and J genes are TRBV6-6 and TRBJ1-2, with a tentative D call TRBD1 (6 bases). Germline CDR1 reads MNHNY; CDR2 reads SVGAGI (reference sequence). V was shortened by 5 bases and J by 2 bases, with 21 bases between the two germline ends. The CDR3 contains 17 residues. CDR3 nucleotides: TGTGCCAGCAGTCCACGCACAGCCCAAGACAGGAACTATGGCTACACCTTC. Translation gives CASSPRTAQDRNYGYTF.

The chain carries TRBV5-1 and TRBJ2-2; TRBD2 matches at 12 bases. Unmatched junction bases numbered 5, after V lost 2 bases and J lost 3 bases. The germline V gene has CDR1 SGHRS and CDR2 YFSETQ. The CDR3 covers 17 residues. In DNA, the CDR3 is TGCGCCAGCAGCTTCCCGACTAGCGGGGGCGACACCGGGGAGCTGTTTTTT. The encoded protein is CASSFPTSGGDTGELFF.

The chain couples TRBV2 to TRBJ1-5; weak D call: TRBD1 (5 bases). Germline lookup yields CDR1 SNHLY and CDR2 FYNNEI. The V gene lost 3 bases and the J gene lost 5 bases, with 11 bases spanning the gap. There are 14 residues in the CDR3. DNA for the CDR3: TGTGCCAGCAGTGACCGGCAGGGCGATCAGCCCCAGCATTTT. Translated, it gives CASSDRQGDQPQHF.

This clone was counted between two and nine times. The chain couples TRBV7-2 to TRBJ1-1; D remains unclear. Germline V gives CDR1 SGHTA, CDR2 FQGNSA. V lost 3 bases, J lost 6 bases, and 14 bases lay in between. The CDR3 runs 14 residues. The CDR3 protein is CASSFSARGPEAFF. CDR3 sequence (DNA): TGTGCCAGCAGCTTCTCGGCGCGGGGTCCTGAAGCTTTCTTT.

The J gene is TRBJ1-2, the V gene TRBV3-1 (or the pseudogene TRBV3-2); 7 nucleotides match TRBD1. Trimming cost V 1 base and J 3 bases; bases outside gene matches: 5. This CDR3 is built from 15 residues. The germline V gene has CDR1 LGHDT and CDR2 YNNKEL (reference sequence). CDR3 region: CASSQGDSFYYGYTF. CDR3 bases: TGTGCCAGCAGCCAAGGGGACAGTTTTTACTATGGCTACACCTTC.

The CDR3 DNA follows: TGTGCCACCAGCAGGGGACAGGGGCAAACTGAAGCTTTCTTT. The encoded protein is CATSRGQGQTEAFF. The rearrangement links TRBV15 to TRBJ1-1, with 10 bases identical to TRBD1. The V gene's germline CDR1 is LNHNV and CDR2 YYDKDF (reference sequence). V shed 3 bases, J shed 5 bases, and the junction held 3 bases outside the gene matches. The CDR3 runs 14 residues.

The chain recombines TRBV24-1 with TRBJ2-3; perhaps TRBD2 as D (6 bases). Germline CDR1 is KGHDR and CDR2 is SFDVKD. There are 17 residues in the CDR3. V was clipped by 1 base and J by 4 bases, with 17 bases between them. DNA of the CDR3: TGTGCCACCAGTGATTTCGCCGGGACTTTAAGCTCAGATACGCAGTATTTT. Translated, it gives CATSDFAGTLSSDTQYF.

This rearrangement joins TRBV30 to TRBJ1-1; TRBD1 agrees at 9 bases. Trimming at V came to 3 bases and at J to 4 bases, leaving 9 bases not matched to a gene. CDR3 length: 15 amino acids. In germline, CDR1 is GTSNPN, CDR2 SVGIG (reference sequence). The CDR3 reads CAWRDRGGVSTEAFF. CDR3 bases: TGTGCCTGGAGGGACAGGGGAGGCGTGAGCACTGAAGCTTTCTTT.

The rearrangement uses TRBV15 and TRBJ2-7, with D hard to call. Germline assignment: CDR1 LNHNV and CDR2 YYDKDF (reference sequence). This CDR3 region has 13 residues. Deletions cut 0 bases from V and 2 bases from J, with 5 bases between. CDR3 nucleotide sequence: TGTGCCACCAGCAGAGATTGGGCCTACGAGCAGTACGTC. Its translation is CATSRDWAYEQYV.

V is TRBV4-3 and J is TRBJ1-4; D unclear. Trimming removed 0 bases at V and 4 bases at J, with 12 bases between. Germline V gene lookup returns CDR1 LGHNA and CDR2 YSLEER. The CDR3 has 16 amino acids. The CDR3 here is CASSQESEGGNEKLFF. The CDR3 DNA sequence: TGCGCCAGCAGCCAAGAGTCGGAGGGAGGTAATGAAAAACTGTTTTTT.

This CDR3 is CASSYPGRDQPQHF. For the CDR3, the DNA is TGTGCCAGCAGTTACCCCGGACGGGATCAGCCCCAGCATTTT. V is TRBV6-6 and J is TRBJ1-5; D is unclear. V lost 2 bases and J 5 bases, leaving 10 bases between the germline ends. This CDR3 contains 14 residues. The V gene's germline CDR1 is MNHNY and CDR2 SVGAGI (reference sequence).

This rearrangement joins TRBV5-8 to TRBJ2-5; D uncertain. V lost 3 bases and J 1 base, leaving 4 bases between the germline ends. The CDR3 runs to 12 residues. Germline V gene lookup returns CDR1 SGHTS and CDR2 YDEGEE. In DNA form, the CDR3 reads TGTGCCAGCAGCTGGCCCCAAGAGACCCAGTACTTC. Translated: CASSWPQETQYF.

The chain combines TRBV19 with TRBJ1-6; D uncertain. The CDR3 loop spans 15 amino acids. CDR1 and CDR2 from the germline V gene are LNHDA and SQIVND (reference sequence). Trimming left V 2 bases short and J 7 bases short, with 12 bases between. The CDR3 coding sequence is TGTGCCAGTAGTATACCACTGAATACGAATTCACCCCTCCACTTT. It yields the protein CASSIPLNTNSPLHF.